The source of this T cell receptor beta chain is a study of regulatory T cells in long-lasting Graves disease. Findings and limits, study-wide: Among persistent patients, a larger number of public clonotypes were shared (roughly 2,900) than among newly diagnosed patients (approximately 970).

This clonotype was seen only a few times. Its specificity is not known. According to the study, TCR beta libraries were built with iRepertoire HTBI primers and CDR3-region Arm-PCR. TCRdb analysed the multiplex PCR reads with MiXCR anew, one entry per CDR3 protein. This sample carries fewer than 550,000 distinct CDR3 sequences, around 16% of them seen once, and the ten largest clones take around 25%. The sample's time point: newly diagnosed GD, antithyroid drugs for less than 3 months. PBMCs provided the RNA from which the TCR library was made. Losses at the gene ends were 4 bases for V and 6 bases for J; bases not matched to a gene: 4. The CDR3 runs to 14 residues. The germline V gene has CDR1 LNHDA and CDR2 SQIVND (reference sequence). The same sample was also used in a study of T cells in Graves' hyperthyroidism and ophthalmopathy.

This chain connects TRBV19 to TRBJ1-1, with 11 bases that match TRBD1. The source was peripheral blood mononuclear cells (PBMCs), collected at new diagnosis, from a patient treated with antithyroid drugs. The sequence came from a woman aged 40-65 years with Graves disease. The CDR3 loop is CASSTGTGGAEAFF. The CDR3 DNA follows: TGTGCCAGTAGTACTGGGACAGGGGGGGCTGAAGCTTTCTTT.